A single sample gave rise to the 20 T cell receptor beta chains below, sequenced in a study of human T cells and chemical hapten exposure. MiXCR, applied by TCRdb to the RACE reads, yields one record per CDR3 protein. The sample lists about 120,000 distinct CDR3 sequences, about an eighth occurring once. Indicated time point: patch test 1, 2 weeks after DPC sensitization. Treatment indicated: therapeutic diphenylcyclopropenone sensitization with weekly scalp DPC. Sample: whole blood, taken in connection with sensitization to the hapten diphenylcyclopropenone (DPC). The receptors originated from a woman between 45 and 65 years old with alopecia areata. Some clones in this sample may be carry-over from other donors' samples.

This chain's CDR3 is CASSHSRDEQFF. The CDR3 DNA is TGTGCCAGCAGCCATTCTAGGGATGAGCAGTTCTTC. The chain links TRBV3-1 to TRBJ2-1; D is uncertain. From germline, CDR1 is LGHDT and CDR2 YNNKEL (reference sequence). V lost 3 bases, J lost 8 bases, and 8 bases lay in between. The CDR3 has 12 amino acids.

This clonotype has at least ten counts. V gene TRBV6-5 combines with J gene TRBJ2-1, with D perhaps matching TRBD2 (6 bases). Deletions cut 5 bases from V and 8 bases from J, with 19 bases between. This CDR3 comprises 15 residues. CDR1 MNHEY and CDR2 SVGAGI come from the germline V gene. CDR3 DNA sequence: TGTGCCAGCAGTCCCCGGGGAGCTTGGGAGGATGAGCAGTTCTTC. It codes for CASSPRGAWEDEQFF.

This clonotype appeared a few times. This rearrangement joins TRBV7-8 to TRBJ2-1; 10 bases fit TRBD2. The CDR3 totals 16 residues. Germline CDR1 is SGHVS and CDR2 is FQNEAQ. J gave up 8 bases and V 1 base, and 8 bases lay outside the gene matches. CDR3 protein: CASSLGAGGAEHEQFF. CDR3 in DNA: TGTGCCAGCAGCTTAGGAGCGGGGGGGGCCGAACATGAGCAGTTCTTC.

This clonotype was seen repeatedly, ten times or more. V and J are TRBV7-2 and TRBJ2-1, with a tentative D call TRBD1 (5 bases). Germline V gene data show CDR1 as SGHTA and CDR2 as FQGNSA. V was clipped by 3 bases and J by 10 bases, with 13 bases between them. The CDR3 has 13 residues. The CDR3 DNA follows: TGTGCCAGCAGCTTCGACCAATACAGGGAGCAGTTCTTC. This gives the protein CASSFDQYREQFF.

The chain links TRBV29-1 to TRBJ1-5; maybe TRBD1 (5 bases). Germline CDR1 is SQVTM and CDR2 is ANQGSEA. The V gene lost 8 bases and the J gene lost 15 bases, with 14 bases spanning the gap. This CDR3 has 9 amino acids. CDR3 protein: CSLGAGPHF. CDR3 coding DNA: TGCAGCCTTGGGGCGGGTCCGCATTTT.

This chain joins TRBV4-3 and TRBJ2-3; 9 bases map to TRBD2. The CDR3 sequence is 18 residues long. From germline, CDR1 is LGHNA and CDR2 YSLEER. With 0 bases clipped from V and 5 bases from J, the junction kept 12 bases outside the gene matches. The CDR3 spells CASSQDSRRGGQVDTQYF. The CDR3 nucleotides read TGCGCCAGCAGCCAAGATTCCCGGCGGGGGGGCCAGGTAGATACGCAGTATTTT.

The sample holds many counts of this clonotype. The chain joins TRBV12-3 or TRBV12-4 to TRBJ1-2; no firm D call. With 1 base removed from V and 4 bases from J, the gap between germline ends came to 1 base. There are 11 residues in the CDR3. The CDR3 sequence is CASSLGYGYTF. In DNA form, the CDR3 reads TGTGCCAGCAGTTTAGGCTATGGCTACACCTTC.

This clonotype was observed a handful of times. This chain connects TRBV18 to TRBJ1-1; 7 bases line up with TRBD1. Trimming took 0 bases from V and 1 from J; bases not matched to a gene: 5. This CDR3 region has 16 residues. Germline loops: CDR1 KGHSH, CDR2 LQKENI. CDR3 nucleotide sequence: TGTGCCAGCTCACCACCGGGAAAGGGGGCGAACACTGAAGCTTTCTTT. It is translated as CASSPPGKGANTEAFF.

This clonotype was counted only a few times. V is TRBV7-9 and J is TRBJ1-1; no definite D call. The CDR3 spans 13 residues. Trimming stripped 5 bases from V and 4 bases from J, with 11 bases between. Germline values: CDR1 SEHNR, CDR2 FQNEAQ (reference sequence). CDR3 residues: CASSAVGSTEAFF. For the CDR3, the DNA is TGTGCCAGCAGCGCCGTGGGAAGCACTGAAGCTTTCTTT.

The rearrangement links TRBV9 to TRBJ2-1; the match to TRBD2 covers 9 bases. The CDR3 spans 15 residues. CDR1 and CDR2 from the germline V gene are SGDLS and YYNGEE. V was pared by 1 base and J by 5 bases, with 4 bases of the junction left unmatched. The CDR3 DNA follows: TGTGCCAGCAGCGTAATAGCGGGAGATAACAATGAGCAGTTCTTC. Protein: CASSVIAGDNNEQFF.

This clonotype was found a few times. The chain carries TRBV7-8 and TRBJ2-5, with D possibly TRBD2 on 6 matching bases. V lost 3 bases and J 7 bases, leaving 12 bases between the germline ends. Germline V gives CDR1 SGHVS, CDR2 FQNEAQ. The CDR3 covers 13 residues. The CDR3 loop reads CASSLRDLGTQYF. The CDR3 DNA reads TGTGCCAGCAGCTTGCGGGATTTAGGGACCCAGTACTTC.

For the CDR3, the DNA is TGTGCCAGCTCACCACAAGTGGGGGCCCTAAATAATTCACCCCTCCACTTT. Its protein product is CASSPQVGALNNSPLHF. The chain couples TRBV18 to TRBJ1-6; D perhaps matches TRBD1 (6 bases). Germline V gene lookup returns CDR1 KGHSH and CDR2 LQKENI. The CDR3 is 17 residues long. Trimming pared 1 base from V and 5 bases from J, leaving 15 bases between.

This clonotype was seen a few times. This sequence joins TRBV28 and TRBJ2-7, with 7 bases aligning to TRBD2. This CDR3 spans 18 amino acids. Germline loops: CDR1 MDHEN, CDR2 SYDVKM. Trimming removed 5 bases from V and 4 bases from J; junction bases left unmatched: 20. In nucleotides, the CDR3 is TGTGCCAGCAGTCTGATGGGTACAGGCGGGAGCCGTGGGTACGAGCAGTACTTC. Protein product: CASSLMGTGGSRGYEQYF.

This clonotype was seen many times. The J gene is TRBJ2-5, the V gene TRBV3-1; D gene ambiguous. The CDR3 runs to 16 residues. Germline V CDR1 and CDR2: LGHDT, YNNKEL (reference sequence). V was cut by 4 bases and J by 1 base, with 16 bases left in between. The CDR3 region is CASSLRGDLSQETQYF. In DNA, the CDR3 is TGTGCCAGCAGCCTCCGCGGAGACCTGAGCCAAGAGACCCAGTACTTC.

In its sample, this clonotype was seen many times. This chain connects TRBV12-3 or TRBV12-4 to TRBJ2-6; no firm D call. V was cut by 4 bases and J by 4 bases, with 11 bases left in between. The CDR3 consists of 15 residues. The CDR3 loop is CASSSRHAGANVLTF. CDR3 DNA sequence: TGTGCCAGCAGTTCCCGCCACGCCGGGGCCAACGTCCTGACTTTC.

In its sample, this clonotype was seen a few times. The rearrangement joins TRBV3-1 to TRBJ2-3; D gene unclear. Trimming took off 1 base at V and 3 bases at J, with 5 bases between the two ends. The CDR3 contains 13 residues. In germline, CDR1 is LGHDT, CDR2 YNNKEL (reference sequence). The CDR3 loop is CASSQARTDTQYF. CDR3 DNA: TGTGCCAGCAGCCAAGCTCGAACAGATACGCAGTATTTT.

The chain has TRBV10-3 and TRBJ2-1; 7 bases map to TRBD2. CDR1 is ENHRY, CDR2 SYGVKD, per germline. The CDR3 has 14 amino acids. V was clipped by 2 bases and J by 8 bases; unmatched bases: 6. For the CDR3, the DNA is TGTGCCATCAGTGAGGGACTAGTAGTCTATGAGCAGTTCTTC. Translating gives CAISEGLVVYEQFF.

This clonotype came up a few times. The CDR3 bases are TGTGCCAGCAGCACCTTCACCGGGACAGGGGACGAAAAACTGTTTTTT. Translating gives CASSTFTGTGDEKLFF. The chain recombines TRBV5-6 with TRBJ1-4; 10 bases fit TRBD1. The CDR3 has 16 amino acids. The germline V gene has CDR1 SGHDT and CDR2 YYEEEE. V was pared by 4 bases and J by 8 bases, with 11 bases of the junction left unmatched.

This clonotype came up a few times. This chain's CDR3 is CASSYSTGDDTDTQYF. CDR3 nucleotides: TGTGCCAGCAGTTACTCGACGGGAGATGACACAGATACGCAGTATTTT. This sequence joins TRBV6-5 and TRBJ2-3, with a weak D call TRBD2 (6 bases). Trimming took off 0 bases at V and 2 bases at J, with 12 bases between the two ends. This CDR3 region has 16 residues. In germline, CDR1 is MNHEY, CDR2 SVGAGI.

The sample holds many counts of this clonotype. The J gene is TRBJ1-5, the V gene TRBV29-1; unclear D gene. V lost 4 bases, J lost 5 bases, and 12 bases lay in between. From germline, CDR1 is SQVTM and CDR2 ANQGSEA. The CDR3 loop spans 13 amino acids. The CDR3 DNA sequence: TGCAGCGTTGCCGGATCGTTTGATCAGCCCCAGCATTTT. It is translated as CSVAGSFDQPQHF.